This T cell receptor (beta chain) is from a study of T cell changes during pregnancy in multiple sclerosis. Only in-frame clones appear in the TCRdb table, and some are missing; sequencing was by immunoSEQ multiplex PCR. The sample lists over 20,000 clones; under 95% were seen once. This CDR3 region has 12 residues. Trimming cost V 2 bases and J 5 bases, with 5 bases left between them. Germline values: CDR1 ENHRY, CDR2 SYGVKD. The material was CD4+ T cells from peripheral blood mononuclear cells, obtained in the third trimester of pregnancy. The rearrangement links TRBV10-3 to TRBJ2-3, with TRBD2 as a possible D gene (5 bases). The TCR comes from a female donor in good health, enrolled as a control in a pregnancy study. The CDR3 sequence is CAISERGDTQYF. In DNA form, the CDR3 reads TGTGCCATCAGTGAGCGGGGAGATACGCAGTATTTT.